The rows below give T cell receptor beta chains drawn from one sample of a study of CD4 and CD8 cells across lung adenocarcinoma regions. TCRdb called the PCR reads again in MiXCR, with one record for every CDR3 protein. The table lists about 19,000 distinct CDR3 sequences, about half of them singletons. The sequenced sample was CD4+ T cells from the margin of a lung tumor. The receptors here all came from a male donor with lung adenocarcinoma. The CD4 and CD8 labels of this study may be unreliable. CDR3s include the opening cysteine and the closing phenylalanine or tryptophan. D genes are given only for firm matches. Some rows have no size entry. The others give once, few or many, or a class for an expanded clone.

cdr3_nt: TGTGCCAGCAGCCAGCGGGGTTTCTACGAGCAGTACTTC
cdr3_aa: CASSQRGFYEQYF
clone_size: once
d_call: .
j_call: TRBJ2-7
v_call: TRBV3-1

cdr3_nt: TGTGCCAGCAGTGGGGGGATTCGCTCGGATACCCAGTATTTT
cdr3_aa: CASSGGIRSDTQYF
clone_size: .
d_call: .
j_call: TRBJ2-3
v_call: TRBV6-1

cdr3_nt: TGTGCCAGCAGCCATTCCGACGGGGCGGGGTCCTACAATGAGCAGTTCTTC
cdr3_aa: CASSHSDGAGSYNEQFF
clone_size: many
d_call: .
j_call: TRBJ2-1
v_call: TRBV14

cdr3_nt: TGTGCCAGCAGTACACAGGCTGTCTCTGGAAACACCATATATTTT
cdr3_aa: CASSTQAVSGNTIYF
clone_size: many
d_call: .
j_call: TRBJ1-3
v_call: TRBV6-4

cdr3_nt: TGTGCCAGCAGGTACCCGGGACAGGGAACCTACGAGCAGTACTTC
cdr3_aa: CASRYPGQGTYEQYF
clone_size: .
d_call: TRBD1
j_call: TRBJ2-7
v_call: TRBV6-5

cdr3_nt: TGTGCCAGCAGTCGGAGGAGCAACACCGGGGAGCTGTTTTTT
cdr3_aa: CASSRRSNTGELFF
clone_size: .
d_call: .
j_call: TRBJ2-2
v_call: TRBV25-1

cdr3_nt: TGTGCCAGCAGTGAGCCCGGGACAGGGAGCACAGAGACCCAGTACTTC
cdr3_aa: CASSEPGTGSTETQYF
clone_size: .
d_call: TRBD1
j_call: TRBJ2-5
v_call: TRBV6-1

cdr3_nt: TGCGCCAGGGGGCAGAGCGACGCAGACACGCAGTACTTC
cdr3_aa: CARGQSDADTQYF
clone_size: .
d_call: .
j_call: TRBJ2-7
v_call: TRBV10-2

cdr3_nt: TGTGCCAGCTCACCACCGCGAACCGGGACTAGGCAAGAGACCCAGTACTTC
cdr3_aa: CASSPPRTGTRQETQYF
clone_size: .
d_call: TRBD2
j_call: TRBJ2-5
v_call: TRBV18

cdr3_nt: TGCAGTAACCAACTAGCGACCTCCTACGAGCAGTACTTC
cdr3_aa: CSNQLATSYEQYF
clone_size: many
d_call: TRBD2
j_call: TRBJ2-7
v_call: TRBV20-1

cdr3_nt: TGTGCCAGCAGTGTACAGGGGCTAGGGAGCACTGAAGCTTTCTTT
cdr3_aa: CASSVQGLGSTEAFF
clone_size: many
d_call: TRBD1
j_call: TRBJ1-1
v_call: TRBV6-1

cdr3_nt: TGTGCCAGCAGCCTGACAGGGAGGGCACCCCTCCACTTT
cdr3_aa: CASSLTGRAPLHF
clone_size: .
d_call: TRBD1
j_call: TRBJ1-6
v_call: TRBV11-2

cdr3_nt: TGTGCCAGCAGTGAAATGGCTAGCGGGATTTTTGAGCAGTTCTTC
cdr3_aa: CASSEMASGIFEQFF
clone_size: once
d_call: TRBD2
j_call: TRBJ2-1
v_call: TRBV6-1

cdr3_nt: TGTGCCACCCCCCCCAGGCAGGAGACCCCGACCTTC
cdr3_aa: CATPPRQETPTF
clone_size: .
d_call: .
j_call: TRBJ2-5
v_call: TRBV10-3

cdr3_nt: TGTGCCAGCAGACGGACAACCTTTCCTTACAATGAGCAGTTCTTC
cdr3_aa: CASRRTTFPYNEQFF
clone_size: few
d_call: .
j_call: TRBJ2-1
v_call: TRBV6-1